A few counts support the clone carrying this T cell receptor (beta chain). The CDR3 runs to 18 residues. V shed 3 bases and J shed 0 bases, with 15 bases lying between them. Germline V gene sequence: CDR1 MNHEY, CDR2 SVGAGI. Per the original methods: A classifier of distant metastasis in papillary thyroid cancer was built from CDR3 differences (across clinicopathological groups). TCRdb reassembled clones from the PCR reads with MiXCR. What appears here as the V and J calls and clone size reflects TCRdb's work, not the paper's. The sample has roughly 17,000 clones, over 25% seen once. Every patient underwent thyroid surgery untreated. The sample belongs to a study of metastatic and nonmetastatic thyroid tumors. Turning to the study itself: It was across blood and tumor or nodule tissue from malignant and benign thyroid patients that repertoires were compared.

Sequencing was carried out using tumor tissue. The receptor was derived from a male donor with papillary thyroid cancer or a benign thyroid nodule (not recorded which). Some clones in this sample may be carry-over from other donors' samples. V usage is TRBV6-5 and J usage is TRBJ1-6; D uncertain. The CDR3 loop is CASSYSRTLSSYNSPLHF. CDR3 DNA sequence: TGTGCCAGCAGTTATTCTCGTACCCTTAGCTCCTATAATTCACCCCTCCACTTT.